The 15 T cell receptor beta chains presented below share a single source sample, sequenced in a study of blood T cell repertoires in COVID-19. Clones were sequenced by immunoSEQ multiplex PCR, and TCRdb holds only the in-frame ones, with some missing. The table has roughly 99,000 clones, around 92% seen once; the top ten hold 4.5% to 6%. The sequenced sample consisted of peripheral blood. These receptors all come from a man aged 35 to 55 with active or convalescent COVID-19.

CDR3 amino acids: CASSSQQGSNEQFF. CDR3 sequence (DNA): TGCGCCAGCAGCTCGCAACAGGGGTCGAATGAGCAGTTCTTC. J is TRBJ2-1 and V is TRBV5-1; 7 nucleotides agree with TRBD1. Trimming removed 3 bases from V and 7 bases from J; junction bases left unmatched: 7. Germline CDR1 is SGHRS and CDR2 is YFSETQ. CDR3 length: 14 residues.

J is TRBJ2-7 and V is TRBV11-2; D remains ambiguous. V gave up 1 base and J gave up 0 bases, with 7 bases separating them. There are 14 residues in the CDR3. CDR1 SGHAT and CDR2 FQNNGV come from the germline V gene. The CDR3 DNA follows: TGTGCCAGCAGCTTAGTGGCGGACTCCTACGAGCAGTACTTC. This codes for CASSLVADSYEQYF.

V usage is TRBV20-1 and J usage is TRBJ2-3, with 7 bases aligning to TRBD2. The CDR3 extends over 18 amino acids. J was trimmed by 3 bases and V by 3 bases; bases with no gene match: 18. Germline CDR1 is DFQATT and CDR2 is SNEGSKA (reference sequence). CDR3 sequence: CSASGMLAGLVGTDTQYF. The CDR3 DNA reads TGCAGTGCTAGTGGTATGTTGGCAGGACTAGTAGGAACAGATACGCAGTATTTT.

The chain is built from TRBV7-3 and TRBJ1-2; D might be TRBD1 (6 bases). Germline values: CDR1 SGHTA, CDR2 FQGTGA. This CDR3 region has 15 residues. Trimming removed 1 base from V and 7 bases from J, with 16 bases in between. CDR3 amino acids: CASSLKEQGISGYTF. The CDR3 coding sequence is TGTGCCAGCAGCTTAAAGGAACAGGGTATCTCTGGCTACACCTTC. The whole variable domain, remainder taken from reference TRBV7-3 and TRBJ1-2, is GAGVSQTPSNKVTEKGKYVELRCDPISGHTALYWYRQSLGQGPEFLIYFQGTGAADDSGLPNDRFFAVRPEGSVSTLKIQRTERGDSAVYLCASSLKEQGISGYTFGSGTRLTVV.

The rearrangement links TRBV5-1 to TRBJ2-5, with 7 bases aligning to TRBD1. Germline V lookup: CDR1 SGHRS, CDR2 YFSETQ. This CDR3 has 13 residues. With V trimmed by 0 bases and J by 5 bases, 1 base remained unmatched. Here the CDR3 reads CASSLEDRETQYF. CDR3 DNA: TGCGCCAGCAGCTTGGAGGACAGGGAGACCCAGTACTTC.

The V gene is TRBV6-6, the J gene TRBJ1-2; 7 bases are a match to TRBD1. V lost 7 bases, J lost 7 bases, and 6 bases stayed unmatched. The CDR3 loop spans 12 amino acids. Germline loops: CDR1 MNHNY, CDR2 SVGAGI (reference sequence). The CDR3 DNA reads TGTGCCAGCACCACAGGGGTTGCTGGCTACACCTTC. Residues: CASTTGVAGYTF.

The chain carries TRBV24-1 and TRBJ1-3; 9 bases are shared with TRBD1. CDR1 is KGHDR, CDR2 SFDVKD, per germline. V shed 3 bases, J shed 1 base, and the junction held 9 bases outside the gene matches. This CDR3 has 18 residues. CDR3 sequence: CATSDAGTGSLSGNTIYF. DNA of the CDR3: TGTGCCACCAGTGATGCCGGGACAGGGAGTTTGTCTGGAAACACCATATATTTT.

This sequence joins TRBV13 and TRBJ1-1; the D is unclear. CDR1 and CDR2 from the germline V gene are PRHDT and FYEKMQ (reference sequence). This CDR3 is 13 amino acids long. V lost 0 bases and J 4 bases, leaving 6 bases between the germline ends. The CDR3 reads CASSLGPITEAFF. CDR3 nucleotide sequence: TGTGCCAGCAGCTTAGGTCCCATCACTGAAGCTTTCTTT.

The rearrangement links TRBV7-9 to TRBJ2-5; 9 bases are shared with TRBD2. Germline V lookup: CDR1 SEHNR, CDR2 FQNEAQ (reference sequence). Trimming cost V 5 bases and J 6 bases; bases outside gene matches: 4. CDR3 size: 13 residues. CDR3 protein: CASSPGLAKTQYF. The CDR3 region has the DNA TGTGCCAGCAGCCCAGGACTAGCGAAGACCCAGTACTTC.

The chain uses TRBV7-2 and TRBJ2-7, with TRBD2 matching over 9 bases. CDR3 size: 16 residues. V lost 1 base to trimming and J lost 7 bases; unmatched junction nucleotides: 11. The V gene's germline CDR1 is SGHTA and CDR2 FQGNSA. CDR3 nucleotide sequence: TGTGCCAGCAGCTTAGAACTAGCGGGCCTCCGCACTGAGCAGTACTTC. It encodes CASSLELAGLRTEQYF.

The chain uses TRBV19 and TRBJ1-2; 8 positions match TRBD1. Germline CDR1 is LNHDA and CDR2 is SQIVND (reference sequence). CDR3 length equals 14 residues. The V segment lost 7 bases and the J segment 7 bases; nucleotides outside the gene matches: 11. CDR3 nucleotide sequence: TGTGCCAGTAAATATACCGGGACAGGAGGTGGCTACACCTTC. This codes for CASKYTGTGGGYTF.

This rearrangement joins TRBV10-3 to TRBJ2-1; 7 bases map to TRBD1. Germline V CDR1 and CDR2: ENHRY, SYGVKD. With 3 bases clipped from V and 4 bases from J, the junction kept 6 bases outside the gene matches. CDR3 size: 15 residues. The CDR3 DNA reads TGTGCCATCAGTGACAGGGGGATAGGATACAATGAGCAGTTCTTC. Protein: CAISDRGIGYNEQFF.

The genes are TRBV19 and TRBJ2-1, with no clear D. Germline loops: CDR1 LNHDA, CDR2 SQIVND (reference sequence). With 6 bases removed from V and 7 bases from J, the gap between germline ends came to 10 bases. CDR3 length: 12 residues. CDR3 coding DNA: TGTGCCAGTAGCCACCCCGGGAATGAGCAGTTCTTC. It codes for CASSHPGNEQFF.

CDR3 in amino acids: CASSLDRGAYEQYF. DNA for the CDR3: TGCGCCAGCAGCCTTGACAGGGGGGCCTACGAGCAGTACTTC. This chain links TRBV4-3 with TRBJ2-7; TRBD1 matches at 9 bases. Trimming took 4 bases from V and 2 from J; bases not matched to a gene: 3. The CDR3 sequence is 14 residues long. The germline gives CDR1 LGHNA, CDR2 YSLEER.

The rearrangement joins TRBV7-9 to TRBJ2-3, with TRBD1 identical over 8 bases. Germline V gene lookup returns CDR1 SEHNR and CDR2 FQNEAQ (reference sequence). The CDR3 length is 16 residues. Trimming at V came to 3 bases and at J to 2 bases, leaving 7 bases not matched to a gene. CDR3 DNA sequence: TGTGCCAGCAGCTTGGGGGACAGGATCTTCACAGATACGCAGTATTTT. It is translated as CASSLGDRIFTDTQYF.